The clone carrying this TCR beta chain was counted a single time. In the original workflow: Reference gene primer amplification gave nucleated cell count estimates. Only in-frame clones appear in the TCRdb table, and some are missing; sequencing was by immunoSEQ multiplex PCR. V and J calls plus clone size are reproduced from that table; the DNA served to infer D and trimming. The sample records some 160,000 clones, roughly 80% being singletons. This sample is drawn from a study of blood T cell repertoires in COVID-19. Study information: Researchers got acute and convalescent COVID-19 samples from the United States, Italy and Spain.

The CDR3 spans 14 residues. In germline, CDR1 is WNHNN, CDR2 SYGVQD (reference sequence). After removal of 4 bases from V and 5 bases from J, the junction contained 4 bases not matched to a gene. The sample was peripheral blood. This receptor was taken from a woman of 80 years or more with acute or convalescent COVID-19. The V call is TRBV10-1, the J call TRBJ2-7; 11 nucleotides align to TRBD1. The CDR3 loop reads CASSAPGQGDEQYF. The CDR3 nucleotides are TGCGCCAGCAGTGCCCCGGGACAGGGGGACGAGCAGTACTTC.